This T cell receptor (beta chain) was retrieved from a study of blood T cell repertoires in COVID-19. Study overall: Nucleic acid was either cDNA or gDNA, and it came from T cells, B-cell-depleted T cells, or PBMCs.

This clone has a handful of counts. CDR1 is MNHEY and CDR2 is SMNVEV in the germline V gene (reference sequence). Trimming stripped 5 bases from V and 8 bases from J, with 18 bases between. CDR3 length: 14 residues. As processed by the authors: Nucleated cell counts were estimated from reference gene primer amplification. Sequencing used immunoSEQ multiplex PCR; TCRdb keeps in-frame clones, though not all of them. V, J and clone size reflect that table, while D and trimming were determined from the DNA. The table has roughly 240,000 clones, 70% to 90% seen once. The sample comprised peripheral blood. The J gene is TRBJ1-1, the V gene TRBV27, with D possibly TRBD1 on 6 matching bases. This TCR derives from a man between 18 and 35 years old with active or convalescent COVID-19. CDR3 in DNA: TGTGCCAGCAGTAATCTCCGCAGGGGAGTGGAAGCTTTCTTT. Encoded protein: CASSNLRRGVEAFF.